The source of this TCR beta chain is a study of blood T cell repertoires in COVID-19. About the study: PBMCs, B-cell-depleted T cells, or T cells were the source of the cDNA or gDNA that made up the material.

The trim removed 5 bases at V and 5 bases at J, leaving 6 bases unmatched. This CDR3 has 14 amino acids. The germline gives CDR1 MDHEN, CDR2 SYDVKM. Data came from immunoSEQ multiplex PCR; TCRdb stores just in-frame clones and leaves some out. The data hold 270,000 or so clones, with roughly 88% observed a single time. V and J are TRBV28 and TRBJ1-2; 9 bases are shared with TRBD1. The sample taken for sequencing was PBMCs or T cells enriched from blood (not recorded which). This TCR came from a woman in her 40s with acute COVID-19. The CDR3 DNA sequence: TGTGCCAGCAGTCCAGGGACAGGGTGGTATGGCTACACCTTC. Its protein product is CASSPGTGWYGYTF.